Listed below are T cell receptor beta chains from one sample, sequenced in a study of cytomegalovirus exposure and HLA in healthy donors. Produced via immunoSEQ multiplex PCR; TCRdb's table is partial and in-frame only. The sample carries under 130,000 clones, less than 85% recorded once. Sequencing was done on a sample of PBMCs. These receptors were obtained from a middle-aged man in good health and CMV-seropositive. CDR3s include the opening cysteine and the closing phenylalanine or tryptophan. D genes are given only for firm matches. Clone size is not always given. Where it is, it says once, few, many or a class for expanded clones.

D: TRBD2; size: .; J: TRBJ2-5; V: TRBV14; DNA: TGTGCCAGCAGCCAAGGTGCTAGCGGGGGAGAGACCCAGTACTTC; CDR3: CASSQGASGGETQYF
D: .; size: few; J: TRBJ2-1; V: TRBV6-1; DNA: TGTGCCAGCTACAACGCCCTGGAGCAGTTCTTC; CDR3: CASYNALEQFF
D: TRBD2; size: once; J: TRBJ2-3; V: TRBV11-3; DNA: TGTGCCAGCAGCTTAGGGTCTAGCGGCTCCACAGATACGCAGTATTTT; CDR3: CASSLGSSGSTDTQYF
D: .; size: .; J: TRBJ2-1; V: TRBV6-5; DNA: TGTGCCAGCAGTTACTCCGGCGGATCCTACAATGAGCAGTTCTTC; CDR3: CASSYSGGSYNEQFF
D: .; size: few; J: TRBJ2-1; V: TRBV10-3; DNA: TGTGCCATCAGTCTACTAGCTCCTACGTCCTCCTACAATGAGCAGTTCTTC; CDR3: CAISLLAPTSSYNEQFF
D: .; size: few; J: TRBJ2-1; V: TRBV19; DNA: TGTGCCAGTAGTGCCTGGACAGATTACAATGAGCAGTTCTTC; CDR3: CASSAWTDYNEQFF
D: TRBD1; size: few; J: TRBJ2-1; V: TRBV7-2; DNA: TGTGCCAGCAGCTCACAACAGGGGGCTGGGCAGTTCTTC; CDR3: CASSSQQGAGQFF
D: .; size: .; J: TRBJ2-1; V: TRBV12-5; DNA: TGTGCTAGTGGTTTCGGGGGGCGGGATGAGCAGTTCTTC; CDR3: CASGFGGRDEQFF
D: .; size: few; J: TRBJ2-7; V: TRBV7-8; DNA: TGTGCCAGCAGCCCGAAAACAGGACAGTATTTCTACGAGCAGTACTTC; CDR3: CASSPKTGQYFYEQYF
D: TRBD1; size: few; J: TRBJ2-7; V: TRBV9; DNA: TGTGCCAGCAGCGTAGCTTTGGGACAGGGGCCCCCCTACGAGCAGTACTTC; CDR3: CASSVALGQGPPYEQYF
D: TRBD1; size: once; J: TRBJ1-2; V: TRBV7-8; DNA: TGTGCCAGCAGCTTTTCGATGGAGGGGGCAGGTGGCTACACCTTC; CDR3: CASSFSMEGAGGYTF
D: TRBD2; size: .; J: TRBJ2-1; V: TRBV19; DNA: TGTGCCAGTAGGTTAGCGGGAGGGCCTTCCTACAATGAGCAGTTCTTC; CDR3: CASRLAGGPSYNEQFF
D: .; size: .; J: TRBJ2-1; V: TRBV5-3; DNA: TGTGCCAGAAGCTTGGCCTGGGAGAGCTCCTACAATGAGCAGTTCTTC; CDR3: CARSLAWESSYNEQFF
D: .; size: once; J: TRBJ1-3; V: TRBV10-3; DNA: TGTGCCATCAGTGAAGCGGGATCTGGAAACACCATATATTTT; CDR3: CAISEAGSGNTIYF
D: .; size: .; J: TRBJ2-6; V: TRBV4-2; DNA: TGTGCCAGCTCCGGGTCGGCAGCCAAATTTGGCGCTGGGGCCAACGTCCTGACTTTC; CDR3: CASSGSAAKFGAGANVLTF
D: TRBD1; size: .; J: TRBJ1-2; V: TRBV5-5; DNA: TGTGCCAGCAGCTTGCAGGGGACAGCCGATTTTAACTATGGCTACACCTTC; CDR3: CASSLQGTADFNYGYTF
D: .; size: .; J: TRBJ2-1; V: TRBV9; DNA: TGTGCCAGCAGCGTAGTCGGGGGTGGTGCGGCGGACAATGAGCAGTTCTTC; CDR3: CASSVVGGGAADNEQFF
D: TRBD1; size: few; J: TRBJ1-1; V: TRBV7-2; DNA: TGTGCCAGCAGCTTAAGGACAGGGTGGGACACTGAAGCTTTCTTT; CDR3: CASSLRTGWDTEAFF
D: .; size: .; J: TRBJ2-2; V: TRBV29-1; DNA: TGCAGCGTTGTTGCGGGGCCGAACACCGGGGAGCTGTTTTTT; CDR3: CSVVAGPNTGELFF
D: TRBD2; size: .; J: TRBJ2-3; V: TRBV7-6; DNA: TGTGCCAGCAGCCAGACTAGCGGGAGCTCGGCTAATACGCAGTATTTT; CDR3: CASSQTSGSSANTQYF
D: .; size: .; J: TRBJ1-6; V: TRBV7-2; DNA: TGTGCCAGCAGCTTGAGAGTTAGCTCCTATAATTCACCCCTCCACTTT; CDR3: CASSLRVSSYNSPLHF
D: TRBD2; size: once; J: TRBJ2-4; V: TRBV7-2; DNA: TGTGCCAGCAGCGTTACCAGCGGGAGCGGGTACAGTCAGTACTTC; CDR3: CASSVTSGSGYSQYF
D: TRBD1; size: .; J: TRBJ2-5; V: TRBV9; DNA: TGTGCCAGCAGCGTAGGGTGGGGACAGGGCGGCCGAAGCAATCAAGAGACCCAGTACTTC; CDR3: CASSVGWGQGGRSNQETQYF
D: .; size: few; J: TRBJ1-2; V: TRBV4-2; DNA: TGTGCCAGCAGCCAAGACAGTCAGGGATTCTATGGCTACACCTTC; CDR3: CASSQDSQGFYGYTF
D: .; size: .; J: TRBJ1-2; V: TRBV5-1; DNA: TGCGCCAGCAGCCCCTCTCCCCGGGGGGGCTATGGCTACACCTTC; CDR3: CASSPSPRGGYGYTF
D: TRBD1; size: .; J: TRBJ1-5; V: TRBV4-2; DNA: TGTGCCAGCAGCCAGGCCTACAGGGGAGGTAATCAGCCCCAGCATTTT; CDR3: CASSQAYRGGNQPQHF
D: .; size: .; J: TRBJ2-5; V: TRBV9; DNA: TGTGCCAGCAGCGTAGCCCCCCGGGAGGGGGCGGAGACCCAGTACTTC; CDR3: CASSVAPREGAETQYF
D: .; size: .; J: TRBJ1-5; V: TRBV12-5; DNA: TGTGCTAGTGGTTTGGTACCTCAGGGCAGGCAGCCCCAGCATTTT; CDR3: CASGLVPQGRQPQHF
D: TRBD2; size: few; J: TRBJ2-1; V: TRBV7-9; DNA: TGTGCCAGCAGCTTAGCGATGGACCGCGGGGGTGAGCAGTTCTTC; CDR3: CASSLAMDRGGEQFF
D: .; size: .; J: TRBJ2-3; V: TRBV18; DNA: TGTGCCAGCTCACACCCCCCTATGGGACTAGATACGCAGTATTTT; CDR3: CASSHPPMGLDTQYF
D: .; size: .; J: TRBJ2-4; V: TRBV6-5; DNA: TGTGCCAGCAGCCGGGCTCCAGGGGCCAAAAACATTCAGTACTTC; CDR3: CASSRAPGAKNIQYF
D: TRBD1; size: once; J: TRBJ2-7; V: TRBV4-2; DNA: TGTGCCAGCAGCCAAGGTGGACAGGGGACTAACGAGCAGTACTTC; CDR3: CASSQGGQGTNEQYF
D: TRBD1; size: .; J: TRBJ1-2; V: TRBV7-2; DNA: TGTGCCAGCAGCATCGGACAGGGATACTATGGCTACACCTTC; CDR3: CASSIGQGYYGYTF
D: .; size: .; J: TRBJ1-1; V: TRBV30; DNA: TGTGCCACTGGGTGGGGGGGTCGGACTGAAGCTTTCTTT; CDR3: CATGWGGRTEAFF
D: TRBD1; size: .; J: TRBJ1-6; V: TRBV7-9; DNA: TGTGCCAGCAGCTTACTACAGGGGCCCCTCCACTTT; CDR3: CASSLLQGPLHF
D: TRBD2; size: .; J: TRBJ2-6; V: TRBV5-1; DNA: TGCGCCAGGAGGCCTCCCCCTAAGCGGGGTACCTCCTCTGGGGCCAACGTCCTGACTTTC; CDR3: CARRPPPKRGTSSGANVLTF
D: TRBD2; size: few; J: TRBJ2-3; V: TRBV7-9; DNA: TGTGCCAGCAGCTGGGCCGGGACTAGCGGGCCCACAGATACGCAGTATTTT; CDR3: CASSWAGTSGPTDTQYF
D: .; size: .; J: TRBJ2-7; V: TRBV19; DNA: TGTGCCAGTAGTATCGGGACACCCTTCTCCTACGAGCAGTACTTC; CDR3: CASSIGTPFSYEQYF
D: .; size: .; J: TRBJ1-2; V: TRBV28; DNA: TGTGCCAGCAGCCTGAGGAGTCCCCCCGGCTACACCTTC; CDR3: CASSLRSPPGYTF
D: .; size: .; J: TRBJ1-1; V: TRBV7-2; DNA: TGTGCCAGCAGCGTACAGGCAAACACTGAAGCTTTCTTT; CDR3: CASSVQANTEAFF
D: .; size: .; J: TRBJ2-2; V: TRBV27; DNA: TGTGCCAGCAGAAGAGGGAGCGGGGAGCTGTTTTTT; CDR3: CASRRGSGELFF
D: TRBD1; size: .; J: TRBJ1-2; V: TRBV29-1; DNA: TGCAGCGTTCTACAGGGGTCATATAATGGCTACACCTTC; CDR3: CSVLQGSYNGYTF
D: .; size: .; J: TRBJ2-6; V: TRBV2; DNA: TGTGCCAGCAGTGGGGGCAGGGTCTCTGGGGCCAACGTCCTGACTTTC; CDR3: CASSGGRVSGANVLTF
D: TRBD2; size: .; J: TRBJ2-1; V: TRBV4-2; DNA: TGTGCCAGCAGCCAAGGACTAGCGGGTTTCAATGAGCAGTTCTTC; CDR3: CASSQGLAGFNEQFF
D: TRBD1; size: .; J: TRBJ1-6; V: TRBV6-5; DNA: TGTGCCAGCAGTTACTCGCGACAGGGGTCTAATTCACCCCTCCACTTT; CDR3: CASSYSRQGSNSPLHF
D: TRBD1; size: .; J: TRBJ2-7; V: TRBV5-3; DNA: TGTGCCAGAAGCTTGTTGGGACAGAGCCCCTACGAGCAGTACTTC; CDR3: CARSLLGQSPYEQYF
D: .; size: .; J: TRBJ1-1; V: TRBV11-3; DNA: TGTGCCAGCAGCTTAGGGGGGGATTCAGCGCGAGCTTTCTTT; CDR3: CASSLGGDSARAFF
D: TRBD2; size: .; J: TRBJ2-2; V: TRBV29-1; DNA: TGCAGCGTTGATCTAGCGGGAGAGTTAGACGGGGAGCTGTTTTTT; CDR3: CSVDLAGELDGELFF
D: .; size: .; J: TRBJ1-1; V: TRBV4-2; DNA: TGTGCCAGCAGCCAAGATGGAACCCTCGGAGGGTTCACTGAAGCTTTCTTT; CDR3: CASSQDGTLGGFTEAFF
D: .; size: .; J: TRBJ2-4; V: TRBV5-6; DNA: TGTGCCAGCAGCAGTACTATGCTGGGGGCCAGTCAGTACTTC; CDR3: CASSSTMLGASQYF
D: .; size: .; J: TRBJ1-5; V: TRBV14; DNA: TGTGCCAGCAGCCGGGGGGGAGATCAGCCCCAGCATTTT; CDR3: CASSRGGDQPQHF
D: .; size: .; J: TRBJ2-2; V: TRBV15; DNA: TGTGCCACCAGCAGACTACAGGTGGGCGCCGGGGAGCTGTTTTTT; CDR3: CATSRLQVGAGELFF
D: .; size: .; J: TRBJ2-5; V: TRBV19; DNA: TGTGCCAGTACCGATCGGGGAGTAGCGGAAGAGACCCAGTACTTC; CDR3: CASTDRGVAEETQYF
D: .; size: .; J: TRBJ1-2; V: TRBV27; DNA: TGTGCCAGCAGTTTAGGGGGGGCTACTAACTATGGCTACACCTTC; CDR3: CASSLGGATNYGYTF
D: .; size: .; J: TRBJ1-1; V: TRBV6-5; DNA: TGTGCCAGCAGCTCCTCCCGTCCGAACACTGAAGCTTTCTTT; CDR3: CASSSSRPNTEAFF
D: TRBD1; size: .; J: TRBJ2-7; V: TRBV5-5; DNA: TGTGCCAGCAGCCCGATACCGGGACAGGGGAAATCCTACGAGCAGTACTTC; CDR3: CASSPIPGQGKSYEQYF